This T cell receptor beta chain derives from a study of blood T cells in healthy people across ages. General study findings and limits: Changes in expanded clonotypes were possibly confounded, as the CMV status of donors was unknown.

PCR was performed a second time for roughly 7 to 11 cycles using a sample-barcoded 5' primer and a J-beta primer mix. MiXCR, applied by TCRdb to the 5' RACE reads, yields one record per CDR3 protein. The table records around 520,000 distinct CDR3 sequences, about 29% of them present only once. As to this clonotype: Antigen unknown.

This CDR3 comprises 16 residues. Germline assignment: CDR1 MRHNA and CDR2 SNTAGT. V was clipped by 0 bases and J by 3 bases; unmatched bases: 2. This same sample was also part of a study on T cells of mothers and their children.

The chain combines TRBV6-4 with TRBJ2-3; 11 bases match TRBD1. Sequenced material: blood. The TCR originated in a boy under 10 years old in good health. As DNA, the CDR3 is TGTGCCAGCAGTGACTCCGGGGACAGGGGGACAGATACGCAGTATTTT. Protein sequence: CASSDSGDRGTDTQYF.